One sample yielded the 7 T cell receptor beta chains listed below, sequenced in a study of T cells in Graves' hyperthyroidism and ophthalmopathy. It was RNA transcripts that yielded the amplified TCR beta CDR3 regions. An initial round of RT-PCR targeting the TCR CDR3 relied on the HTBI primer set. TCRdb used MiXCR to reprocess the multiplex PCR reads, holding one entry per CDR3 protein. The sample holds approximately 260,000 distinct CDR3 sequences, around 15% seen once. Sequenced input: blood. These receptors were taken from a woman in her fifties or sixties with Graves' hyperthyroidism that later progressed to Graves' ophthalmopathy.

The V call is TRBV27, the J call TRBJ1-1; possible D gene TRBD1, 6 bases. The CDR3 is 15 residues long. The V and J ends lost 6 bases and 6 bases respectively, with 20 bases between them. The germline CDR1 and CDR2 sequences are MNHEY and SMNVEV (reference sequence). The chain's CDR3 is CASSYALGGPAEAFF. CDR3 sequence (DNA): TGTGCCAGCAGCTACGCTCTAGGGGGGCCAGCTGAAGCTTTCTTT.

The sample holds many counts of this clonotype. The V gene is TRBV28, the J gene TRBJ2-3; 12 positions match TRBD2. Germline CDR1 is MDHEN and CDR2 is SYDVKM. The V gene end was trimmed by 5 bases and the J gene end by 3 bases; junction bases not matched to a gene: 6. The CDR3 is made up of 16 amino acids. The CDR3 nucleotides read TGTGCCAGCAGTCCACCCGGGACTAGCGGGACAGATACGCAGTATTTT. This translates into CASSPPGTSGTDTQYF.

About this clonotype: A junction boundary mismatches the germline segment, possibly from a read error. The chain joins TRBV27 to TRBJ1-1; D perhaps matches TRBD1 (5 bases). The CDR3 runs to 13 residues. Per germline, CDR1 MNHEY and CDR2 SMNVEV (reference sequence). The CDR3 nucleotides are TGTGCCAGCAGTTTGTCAGGGAACGCTGAAGCTTTCTTT. Protein: CASSLSGNAEAFF.

A few counts support this clonotype. The chain uses TRBV6-1 and TRBJ2-1, with TRBD2 matching over 8 bases. The CDR3 extends over 15 amino acids. Losses at the gene ends were 5 bases for V and 0 bases for J; bases not matched to a gene: 3. Germline assignment: CDR1 MNHNS and CDR2 SASEGT. CDR3 bases: TGTGCCAGCAGTCCGGGAGGGGTCTCCTACAATGAGCAGTTCTTC. It encodes CASSPGGVSYNEQFF.

This clonotype was counted between two and nine times. The rearrangement uses TRBV20-1 and TRBJ2-2; 7 bases agree with TRBD1. V lost 8 bases to trimming and J lost 8 bases; unmatched junction nucleotides: 14. The CDR3 length is 14 residues. CDR1 DFQATT and CDR2 SNEGSKA come from the germline V gene (reference sequence). The CDR3 DNA follows: TGCAGTACAACGAAACAGGGGCGGGCGGGGGAGCTGTTTTTT. Encoded protein: CSTTKQGRAGELFF.

This clonotype has ten or more counts. The chain links TRBV5-1 to TRBJ2-3; TRBD2 matches 7 bases. Losses at the gene ends were 4 bases for V and 0 bases for J; bases not matched to a gene: 5. The CDR3 has 15 amino acids. The germline gives CDR1 SGHRS, CDR2 YFSETQ. The CDR3 sequence: CASSRGGPSTDTQYF. The CDR3 bases are TGCGCCAGCAGCCGCGGGGGACCTAGCACAGATACGCAGTATTTT.

This chain uses TRBV5-4 with TRBJ2-3; 7 bases agree with TRBD1. This CDR3 comprises 16 residues. After removal of 6 bases from V and 2 bases from J, the junction contained 12 bases not matched to a gene. CDR1 and CDR2 (germline): SGHNT, YYREEE (reference sequence). For the CDR3, the DNA is TGTGCCAGCACCCGCCCCGGGACAGACACCACAGATACGCAGTATTTT. It translates to CASTRPGTDTTDTQYF.